The 7 T cell receptor beta chains below come from one sample, sequenced in a study of regulatory T cells in long-lasting Graves disease. The sample's time point: newly diagnosed GD, antithyroid drugs for less than 3 months. PBMC-derived RNA was used for the TCR library. Construction of the TCR beta libraries employed iRepertoire HTBI primers in conjunction with Arm-PCR of CDR3 regions. TCRdb redid the calling of the multiplex PCR reads with MiXCR, one entry per CDR3 protein. Here the sample spans some 410,000 distinct CDR3 sequences, around 17% being singletons. These data are also associated with another study on T cells in Graves' hyperthyroidism and ophthalmopathy.

The specimen comprised peripheral blood mononuclear cells (PBMCs), sampled at new diagnosis, from a patient treated with antithyroid drugs. All receptors come from a woman aged 25 to 39 with Graves disease.

This clonotype was found many times. The chain recombines TRBV7-3 with TRBJ2-1; the D gene is possibly TRBD1 (5 bases). Trimming pared 2 bases from V and 7 bases from J, leaving 12 bases between. The CDR3 runs 14 residues. Germline CDR1 reads SGHTA; CDR2 reads FQGTGA. The CDR3 is CASSLRSRTNEQFF. In DNA, the CDR3 is TGTGCCAGCAGCTTACGTTCTAGGACAAATGAGCAGTTCTTC.

This clonotype has more than one count but fewer than ten. V is TRBV15 and J is TRBJ1-2; D is undetermined. The CDR3 covers 12 residues. Between the trimmed V and J ends, which lost 0 bases and 4 bases, there was a span of 3 bases. Looked up from germline, CDR1 is LNHNV and CDR2 is YYDKDF (reference sequence). CDR3 loop: CATSRELYGYTF. CDR3 nucleotides: TGTGCCACCAGCAGAGAACTCTATGGCTACACCTTC.

This clonotype was counted ten times or more. The genes are TRBV27 and TRBJ2-3; 7 bases agree with TRBD1. Germline V gives CDR1 MNHEY, CDR2 SMNVEV (reference sequence). After removal of 3 bases from V and 1 base from J, the junction contained 4 bases not matched to a gene. The CDR3 sequence is 15 residues long. The CDR3 sequence: CASSLPGQRTDTQYF. CDR3 nucleotide sequence: TGTGCCAGCAGTTTGCCGGGACAGCGCACAGATACGCAGTATTTT.

This chain connects TRBV24-1 to TRBJ2-7; TRBD1 is a possible D gene (6 bases). V shed 4 bases and J shed 0 bases, with 15 bases lying between them. Germline CDR1 KGHDR, CDR2 SFDVKD. The CDR3 is 16 residues long. The CDR3 coding sequence is TGTGCCACCAGTGACCCCCGGGACACCCGCTCCTACGAGCAGTACTTC. This translates into CATSDPRDTRSYEQYF.

This clonotype was counted at least ten times. The chain joins TRBV6-1 to TRBJ2-1; D unclear. The CDR3 is 12 residues long. From germline, CDR1 is MNHNS and CDR2 SASEGT. Trimming removed 10 bases from V and 10 bases from J, with 17 bases in between. The CDR3 region is CAISGPTTEQFF. DNA of the CDR3: TGTGCCATTTCCGGGCCTACAACCGAGCAGTTCTTC.

This clonotype has ten or more counts. The V and J genes are TRBV15 and TRBJ2-1; weak D call: TRBD1 (6 bases). CDR1 is LNHNV and CDR2 is YYDKDF in the germline V gene (reference sequence). This CDR3 has 13 amino acids. V was clipped by 0 bases and J by 10 bases, with 10 bases between them. The DNA of the CDR3 is TGTGCCACCAGCAGAGATACAGGGCGGGAGCAGTTCTTC. Translated: CATSRDTGREQFF.

Ten or more counts support this clonotype. This sequence joins TRBV20-1 and TRBJ2-3, with a tentative D call TRBD2 (6 bases). The CDR3 contains 15 residues. V was trimmed by 1 base and J by 10 bases, leaving 21 bases between them. The germline V gene encodes CDR1 DFQATT and CDR2 SNEGSKA (reference sequence). The CDR3: CSARAGGSASESQYF. CDR3 DNA sequence: TGCAGTGCTAGAGCTGGAGGGAGCGCCTCGGAATCGCAGTATTTT.